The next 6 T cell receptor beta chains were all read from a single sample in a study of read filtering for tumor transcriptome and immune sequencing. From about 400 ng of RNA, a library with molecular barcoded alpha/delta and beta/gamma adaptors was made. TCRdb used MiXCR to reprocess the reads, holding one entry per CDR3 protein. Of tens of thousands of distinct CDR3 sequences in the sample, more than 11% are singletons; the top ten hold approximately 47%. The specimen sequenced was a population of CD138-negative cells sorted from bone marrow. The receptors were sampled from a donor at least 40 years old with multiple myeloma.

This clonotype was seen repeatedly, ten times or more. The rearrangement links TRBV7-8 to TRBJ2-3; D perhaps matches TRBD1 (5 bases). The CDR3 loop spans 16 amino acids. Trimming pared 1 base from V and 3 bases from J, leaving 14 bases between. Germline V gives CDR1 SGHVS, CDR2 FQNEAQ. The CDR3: CASSLVQGLMTDTQYF. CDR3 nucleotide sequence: TGTGCCAGCAGCTTAGTTCAGGGCTTGATGACAGATACGCAGTATTTT.

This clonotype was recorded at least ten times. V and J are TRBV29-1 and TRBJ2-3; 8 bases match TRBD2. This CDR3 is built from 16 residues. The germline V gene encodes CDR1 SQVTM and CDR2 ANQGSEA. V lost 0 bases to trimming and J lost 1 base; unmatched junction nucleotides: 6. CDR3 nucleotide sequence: TGCAGCGTTGAAGATCGGGGGACTAGGGGCACAGATACGCAGTATTTT. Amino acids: CSVEDRGTRGTDTQYF.

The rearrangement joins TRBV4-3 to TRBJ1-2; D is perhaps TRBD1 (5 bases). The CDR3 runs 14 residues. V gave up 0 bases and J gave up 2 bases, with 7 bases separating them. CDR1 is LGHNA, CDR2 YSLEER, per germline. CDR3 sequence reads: CASSQEHRNYGYTF. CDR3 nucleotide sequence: TGCGCCAGCAGCCAAGAACACAGGAACTATGGCTACACCTTC.

The CDR3 DNA follows: TGTGCCTGGAGGGAGTCCTACGAGCAGTACTTC. This translates into CAWRESYEQYF. The chain recombines TRBV30 with TRBJ2-7; D unresolved. The germline V gene encodes CDR1 GTSNPN and CDR2 SVGIG (reference sequence). The V end was cut by 3 bases, the J end by 1 base, with 4 bases between. The CDR3 extends over 11 amino acids.

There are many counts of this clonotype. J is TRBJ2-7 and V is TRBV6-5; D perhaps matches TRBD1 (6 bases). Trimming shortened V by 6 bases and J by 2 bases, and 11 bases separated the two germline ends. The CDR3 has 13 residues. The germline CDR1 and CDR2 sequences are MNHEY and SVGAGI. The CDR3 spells CASRYRATYEQYF. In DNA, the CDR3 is TGTGCCAGCAGGTACAGGGCTACCTACGAGCAGTACTTC.

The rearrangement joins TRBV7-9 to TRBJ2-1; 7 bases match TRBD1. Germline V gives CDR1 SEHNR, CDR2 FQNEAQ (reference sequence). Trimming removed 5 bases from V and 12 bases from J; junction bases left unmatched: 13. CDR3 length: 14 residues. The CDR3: CASSDLDREGWQFF. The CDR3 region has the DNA TGTGCCAGCAGCGACCTCGACAGGGAAGGGTGGCAGTTCTTC. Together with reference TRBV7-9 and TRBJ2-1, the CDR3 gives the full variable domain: DTGVSQNPRHKITKRGQNVTFRCDPISEHNRLYWYRQTLGQGPEFLTYFQNEAQLEKSRLLSDRFSAERPKGSFSTLEIQRTEQGDSAMYLCASSDLDREGWQFFGPGTRLTVL.